This TCR beta chain comes out of a study of regulatory T cells in long-lasting Graves disease. On the study more broadly: By definition, persistent Graves' disease involved antithyroid drugs for over 5 years alongside positive TSH receptor antibodies.

With respect to this clonotype: The antigen remains undetermined. This may be a read error: a much more frequent sequence differs by one nucleotide.

Study conclusions and caveats: The sample size was small, and this may have reduced accuracy. The study found TRBV28, TRBJ1-2 and TRBJ2-5 favored in persistent disease. Researchers examined only peripheral blood and not thyroid tissue.

The time point here: persistent/refractory GD, antithyroid drugs over 5 years with positive TRAb. PBMCs were the source of the RNA used for TCR sequencing. Trimming removed 4 bases from V and 7 bases from J; junction bases left unmatched: 19. This CDR3 is built from 18 residues. CDR1 is MDHEN, CDR2 SYDVKM, per germline. Sequencing libraries for TCR beta were prepared with iRepertoire HTBI primers and Arm-PCR of CDR3 regions. Each CDR3 protein is one row after TCRdb ran MiXCR on the multiplex PCR reads. The sample holds a few hundred thousand distinct CDR3 sequences; 20% to 25% are singletons and the top ten take around 26%.

The material sequenced was peripheral blood mononuclear cells (PBMCs), taken when the disease was refractory, from a patient treated with antithyroid drugs. The chain joins TRBV28 to TRBJ2-3; 8 nucleotides match TRBD2. The clonotype originates from a female donor with Graves disease. CDR3 coding DNA: TGTGCCAGCAGTTCAAAAGTCTGGGCGGGAGGCGGAGGGAATACGCAGTATTTT. Translated: CASSSKVWAGGGGNTQYF.